A selection of T cell receptor beta chains follows, all from one sample in a study of CD8+CD57+ T cells in acquired aplastic anemia. TCRdb passed the reads through MiXCR, listing each CDR3 protein once. The data show hundreds of thousands of distinct CDR3 sequences, roughly half seen once. The sample was sorted CD4+, CD8+, or CD8+CD57+ T cells (not recorded which) from PBMCs. These receptors were obtained from a human donor with severe aplastic anemia or a healthy control (not recorded which). Each CDR3 is given with its conserved first and last residue. D genes are given only for firm matches. Rows may omit the clone size; those that give it use once, few, many or a size class.

clone size,D gene,J gene,V gene,CDR3 protein,CDR3 DNA
many,TRBD1,TRBJ1-5,TRBV12-5,CASGFGTEDQPQHF,TGTGCTAGTGGTTTTGGGACAGAGGATCAGCCCCAGCATTTT
many,.,TRBJ1-6,TRBV6-6,CASSFPMGKGPSPLHF,TGTGCCAGCAGTTTCCCAATGGGGAAAGGGCCCTCACCCCTCCACTTT
few,.,TRBJ1-6,TRBV12-3/TRBV12-4,CASSIERGRALHF,TGTGCCAGCAGCATCGAGCGGGGTCGGGCCCTCCACTTT
.,.,TRBJ2-7,TRBV29-1,CSVELETGLGYF,TGCAGCGTTGAATTAGAGACAGGTCTGGGGTACTTC
many,.,TRBJ1-6,TRBV4-2,CASSARDSYNSPLHF,TGTGCCAGCAGCGCAAGGGACTCCTATAATTCACCCCTCCACTTT
many,.,TRBJ1-5,TRBV20-1,CSARDPRGVYQPQHF,TGCAGTGCTAGAGATCCCCGGGGGGTATACCAGCCCCAGCATTTT
few,TRBD2,TRBJ2-1,TRBV28,CASRVGDLAGGPNEQFF,TGTGCCAGCAGAGTAGGGGATCTAGCGGGGGGGCCGAATGAGCAGTTCTTC
.,TRBD2,TRBJ2-3,TRBV20-1,CSAEGTSGNTDTQYF,TGCAGTGCTGAGGGGACTAGCGGCAACACAGATACGCAGTATTTT
many,TRBD1,TRBJ1-6,TRBV6-5,CASSYSGQGGSPLHF,TGTGCCAGCAGTTACTCAGGACAGGGCGGTTCACCCCTCCACTTT
.,.,TRBJ1-2,TRBV7-9,CASSLGGGNYGYTF,TGTGCCAGCAGCTTAGGGGGGGGGAACTATGGCTACACCTTC
.,TRBD2,TRBJ2-7,TRBV20-1,CSARDPVAGGLSEQYF,TGCAGTGCTAGAGATCCGGTAGCGGGGGGGTTGAGCGAGCAGTACTTC
.,TRBD2,TRBJ2-3,TRBV20-1,CSAGLGTDTQYF,TGCAGTGCGGGACTAGGCACAGATACGCAGTATTTT
.,TRBD1,TRBJ2-5,TRBV14,CASSQDGTGVWAQYF,TGTGCCAGCAGCCAAGATGGGACAGGGGTATGGGCCCAGTACTTC
once,.,TRBJ1-3,TRBV7-3,CASSSGQTSGNTIYF,TGTGCCAGCAGCTCCGGACAGACTTCTGGAAACACCATATATTTT
.,TRBD1,TRBJ1-6,TRBV5-8,CASSPAGQGGSPLHF,TGTGCCAGCAGCCCAGCGGGACAGGGAGGTTCACCCCTCCACTTT
.,.,TRBJ2-7,TRBV7-4,CASSEEQGSHYEQYF,TGTGCCAGCAGTGAAGAGCAGGGATCGCACTACGAGCAGTACTTC
few,.,TRBJ2-2,TRBV7-9,CASSSAAGELFF,TGTGCCAGCAGCTCAGCGGCCGGGGAGCTGTTTTTT
.,TRBD2,TRBJ2-7,TRBV7-2,CASNTGGTSYEQYF,TGTGCCAGCAATACGGGGGGGACCTCCTACGAGCAGTACTTC
many,.,TRBJ1-3,TRBV29-1,CSVVVGSGNTIYF,TGCAGCGTTGTGGTAGGCTCTGGAAACACCATATATTTT
many,.,TRBJ2-2,TRBV19,CASRPLYTGELFF,TGTGCCAGTAGACCCTTATACACCGGGGAGCTGTTTTTT
.,TRBD1,TRBJ1-5,TRBV10-3,CAIRDREDQPQHF,TGTGCCATCAGAGACAGGGAAGATCAGCCCCAGCATTTT
.,.,TRBJ1-1,TRBV20-1,CSASRGGEGAFF,TGCAGTGCTAGTAGGGGAGGGGAGGGCGCTTTCTTT
.,.,TRBJ1-5,TRBV20-1,CSALERGGDQPQHF,TGCAGTGCCCTGGAAAGGGGGGGTGATCAGCCCCAGCATTTT
.,.,TRBJ1-1,TRBV20-1,CSARLTKNTEAFF,TGCAGTGCTCGACTCACTAAGAACACTGAAGCTTTCTTT
.,.,TRBJ2-7,TRBV7-2,CASSLAGGSLNEQYF,TGTGCCAGCAGCTTAGCGGGCGGGTCTCTCAACGAGCAGTACTTC
many,.,TRBJ1-4,TRBV20-1,CSARQGGEKLFF,TGCAGTGCTAGACAGGGAGGAGAAAAACTGTTTTTT
.,.,TRBJ2-3,TRBV29-1,CSYYVGGVLTDTQYF,TGCAGCTATTATGTGGGCGGGGTACTCACAGATACGCAGTATTTT
.,.,TRBJ2-5,TRBV7-3,CASPLGRGETQYF,TGTGCCAGCCCCCTGGGCAGAGGGGAGACCCAGTACTTC
.,.,TRBJ2-5,TRBV7-2,CASSLHRVETQYF,TGTGCCAGCAGCCTACACAGGGTTGAGACCCAGTACTTC
.,TRBD2,TRBJ2-6,TRBV6-1,CASSGAGGAGANVLTF,TGTGCCAGCAGTGGAGCGGGGGGGGCCGGGGCCAACGTCCTGACTTTC
.,.,TRBJ2-7,TRBV10-3,CAISESQGGLTEQYF,TGTGCCATCAGTGAGTCGCAGGGAGGACTAACCGAGCAGTACTTC
once,TRBD1,TRBJ1-1,TRBV7-2,CASKRSGGITEAFF,TGTGCCAGCAAACGCTCAGGGGGAATCACTGAAGCTTTCTTT
.,.,TRBJ1-1,TRBV7-8,CASSSQTVNTEAFF,TGTGCCAGCAGCTCTCAGACCGTGAACACTGAAGCTTTCTTT
many,.,TRBJ1-5,TRBV28,CASSSGGEGNQPQHF,TGTGCCAGCAGTTCTGGAGGTGAGGGCAATCAGCCCCAGCATTTT
once,.,TRBJ1-2,TRBV15,CATSRTEPGPVGYTF,TGTGCCACCAGCAGAACTGAACCGGGCCCGGTGGGCTACACCTTC
.,.,TRBJ2-7,TRBV20-1,CSAPRGGSYEQYF,TGCAGTGCCCCGAGAGGGGGGTCCTACGAGCAGTACTTC
.,TRBD1,TRBJ1-6,TRBV20-1,CSARDQITTGNSPLHF,TGCAGTGCTAGAGATCAAATTACGACAGGGAATTCACCCCTCCACTTT
.,.,TRBJ1-5,TRBV10-3,CAISEDRGNQPQHF,TGTGCCATCAGTGAGGACCGGGGGAATCAGCCCCAGCATTTT
few,.,TRBJ2-3,TRBV6-4,CASGRGVTDTQYF,TGTGCCAGCGGCCGGGGCGTCACAGATACGCAGTATTTT
.,.,TRBJ2-2,TRBV10-3,CAIRGIQNTGELFF,TGTGCCATCAGGGGGATCCAAAACACCGGGGAGCTGTTTTTT
many,TRBD2,TRBJ2-7,TRBV2,CASSEAGLKISYEQYF,TGTGCCAGCAGTGAAGCGGGACTAAAGATCTCCTACGAGCAGTACTTC
.,TRBD2,TRBJ2-5,TRBV5-6,CASSLVASGRETQYF,TGTGCCAGCAGCTTGGTGGCTAGCGGGAGAGAGACCCAGTACTTC
few,.,TRBJ2-5,TRBV24-1,CATSDHRRQETQYF,TGTGCCACCAGTGATCACAGGAGACAAGAGACCCAGTACTTC
.,TRBD2,TRBJ2-7,TRBV2,CASEAGGMTYEQYF,TGTGCCAGCGAAGCGGGAGGTATGACCTACGAGCAGTACTTC
.,.,TRBJ1-1,TRBV3-2,CASSASGGAYRNTEAFF,TGTGCCAGCAGCGCGAGCGGGGGGGCGTATAGGAACACTGAAGCTTTCTTT
.,.,TRBJ2-1,TRBV5-1,CASSLKLPGSHNEQFF,TGCGCCAGCAGCTTGAAGTTGCCAGGGAGCCACAATGAGCAGTTCTTC
.,.,TRBJ2-6,TRBV20-1,CSARVGLGANVLTF,TGCAGTGCTAGAGTGGGGTTAGGGGCCAACGTCCTGACTTTC
many,.,TRBJ2-7,TRBV6-5,CASRGGWGAGGYEQYF,TGTGCCAGCAGGGGGGGTTGGGGGGCCGGGGGCTACGAGCAGTACTTC
few,.,TRBJ2-2,TRBV29-1,CSVEEGQGELFF,TGCAGCGTTGAAGAAGGACAGGGGGAGCTGTTTTTT
many,.,TRBJ2-7,TRBV9,CASSVSPFSYEQYF,TGTGCCAGCAGCGTAAGCCCATTCTCCTACGAGCAGTACTTC
many,TRBD1,TRBJ1-2,TRBV19,CASSLRGNGYTF,TGTGCCAGTAGTCTCAGGGGGAATGGCTACACCTTC
.,.,TRBJ2-5,TRBV19,CASSLRTGRETQYF,TGTGCCAGTAGCTTGAGAACAGGGAGAGAGACCCAGTACTTC
few,.,TRBJ1-1,TRBV18,CASSQQSNTEAFF,TGTGCCAGCTCACAACAGAGTAACACTGAAGCTTTCTTT
few,.,TRBJ1-2,TRBV7-2,CASSLLGPGSLYGYTF,TGTGCCAGCAGTCTATTGGGCCCGGGCAGCCTCTATGGCTACACCTTC
many,.,TRBJ1-5,TRBV27,CASSLTGGHQPQHF,TGTGCCAGCAGCCTCACAGGAGGTCACCAGCCCCAGCATTTT